This paragraph reports one T cell receptor (beta chain). The data were obtained in a study of blood T cell repertoires in COVID-19. At the level of the study: The origin of the acute and convalescent COVID-19 samples was the United States, Italy and Spain. From T cells, B-cell-depleted T cells, or PBMCs came the material, which was cDNA or gDNA.

Cohort 3 donors counted as recovered after two negative PCRs, clearance, or resolved symptoms. In the original analysis: From reference gene primer amplification, estimates of nucleated cell counts were derived. Generated by immunoSEQ multiplex PCR, the TCRdb table keeps only in-frame clones and is missing some. From that table come the V and J calls and clone size; the DNA was used to work out D and trimming. The data hold fewer than 400,000 clones, with around nine tenths observed a single time. The CDR3 consists of 13 residues. CDR1 is LNHNV, CDR2 YYDKDF, per germline (reference sequence). The V and J ends lost 1 base and 4 bases respectively, with 8 bases between them.

The sequence came from a woman between 45 and 60 years old who had recovered from COVID-19. This chain uses TRBV15 with TRBJ2-7; D may be TRBD2 (5 bases). Sequences were obtained from PBMCs or T cells enriched from blood (not recorded which). CDR3 sequence (DNA): TGTGCCACCAGCAGAGTAGAGGGTTACGAGCAGTACTTC. Translation gives CATSRVEGYEQYF.